The clone carrying this T cell receptor beta chain came up a few times. Its matching antigen is unknown. The CDR3 is 18 residues long. Looked up from germline, CDR1 is SGHKS and CDR2 is YYEKEE (reference sequence). Trimming took off 6 bases at V and 6 bases at J, with 27 bases between the two ends. This sample stems from a study of T cell repertoires in cytomegalovirus infection. In the study overall: The study used recently identified HLA-C-restricted and well-studied HLA-B-restricted CMV epitopes.

TCRdb reanalysed the reads using MiXCR and keeps one entry per CDR3 protein. The sample lists 650,000 to 850,000 distinct CDR3 sequences; 25% to 35% were seen once. Study-wide findings and caveats: Frequencies of public TCR beta families were cumulated, and this identified carriers of CMV plus the relevant HLA. It was HLA-C-restricted CMV-specific TCR beta clonotypes that dominated the response ex vivo.

The receptor was derived from a human donor in good health (CMV status not recorded). Some clones in this sample may be carry-over from other donors' samples. The chain joins TRBV5-5 to TRBJ2-2; D may be TRBD2 (7 bases). The sequencing used cultured CD8+ T cells from PBMCs, collected from culture after CMV antigen stimulation. This CDR3 is CASTPQRMGGPPSGELFF. The DNA for the CDR3 is TGTGCCAGCACTCCTCAACGGATGGGGGGGCCCCCATCCGGGGAGCTGTTTTTT.